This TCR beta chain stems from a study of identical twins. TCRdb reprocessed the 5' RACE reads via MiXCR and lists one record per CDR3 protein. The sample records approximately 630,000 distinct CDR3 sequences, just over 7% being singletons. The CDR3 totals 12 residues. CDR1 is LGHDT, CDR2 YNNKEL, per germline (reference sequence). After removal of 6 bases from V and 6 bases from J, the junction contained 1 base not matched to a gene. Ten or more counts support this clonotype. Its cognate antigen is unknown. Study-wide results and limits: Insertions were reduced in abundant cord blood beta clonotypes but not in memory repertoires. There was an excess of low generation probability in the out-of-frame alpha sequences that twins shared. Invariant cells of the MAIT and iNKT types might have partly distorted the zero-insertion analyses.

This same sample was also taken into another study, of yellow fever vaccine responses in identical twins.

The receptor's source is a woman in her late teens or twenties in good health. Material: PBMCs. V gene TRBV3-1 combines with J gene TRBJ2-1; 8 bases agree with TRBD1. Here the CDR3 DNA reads TGTGCCAGCAGTCAGGGGGCCAATGAGCAGTTCTTC. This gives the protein CASSQGANEQFF.